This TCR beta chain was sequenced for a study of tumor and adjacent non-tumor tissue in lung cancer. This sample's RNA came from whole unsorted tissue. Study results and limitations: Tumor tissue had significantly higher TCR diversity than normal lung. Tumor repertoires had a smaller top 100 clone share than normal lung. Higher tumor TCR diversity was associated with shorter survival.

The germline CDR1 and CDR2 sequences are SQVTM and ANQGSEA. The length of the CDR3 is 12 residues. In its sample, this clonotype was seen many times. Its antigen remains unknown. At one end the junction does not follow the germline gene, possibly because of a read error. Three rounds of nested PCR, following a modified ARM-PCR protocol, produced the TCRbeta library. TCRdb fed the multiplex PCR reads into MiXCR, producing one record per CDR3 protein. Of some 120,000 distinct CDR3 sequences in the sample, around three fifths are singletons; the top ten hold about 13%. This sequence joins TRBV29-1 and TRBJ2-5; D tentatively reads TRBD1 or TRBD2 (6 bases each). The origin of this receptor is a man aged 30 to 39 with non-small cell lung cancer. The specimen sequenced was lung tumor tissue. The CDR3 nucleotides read TGCAGCGTTGAGGGGGGACAAGAGGCCCAGTACTTC. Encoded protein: CSVEGGQEAQYF.